The clone carrying this T cell receptor beta chain was recorded at least ten times. This specimen belongs to a study of T cell repertoires in cytomegalovirus infection. Across the whole study: Indications came from public TCR beta signatures; they pointed to CMV infection and to a matching HLA type.

TCRdb independently ran MiXCR on the reads; one entry per CDR3 protein. Of around 740,000 distinct CDR3 sequences in the sample, 35% were seen once. The sequence derives from a human donor in good health (CMV status not recorded). Some clones in this sample may be carry-over from other donors' samples. The sequenced sample consisted of PBMCs.

CDR3 DNA sequence: TGTGCCAGCAGTGAGCAAGGAGCCTTGGCAGGCTACACCTTC. Translating gives CASSEQGALAGYTF. The chain has TRBV28 and TRBJ1-2; D remains unclear. This CDR3 spans 14 amino acids. V lost 5 bases to trimming and J lost 8 bases, with 18 bases between them. CDR1 MDHEN and CDR2 SYDVKM come from the germline V gene.